A selection of T cell receptor beta chains follows, all from one sample in a study of cytomegalovirus exposure and HLA in healthy donors. The assay was immunoSEQ multiplex PCR, and TCRdb's table has in-frame clones only and misses some. The data hold 120,000 or so clones, with 75% to 85% observed a single time. Sequenced sample: PBMCs. These receptor sequences come from a male donor in good health and CMV-seropositive. CDR3s include the opening cysteine and the closing phenylalanine or tryptophan. The order of the fields is D gene, J gene, V gene, clone size, CDR3 DNA, CDR3 protein. D genes are given only for firm matches. For some rows the clone size is stated as once, few or many, or as a class when expanded; others skip it.

d_call: TRBD2; j_call: TRBJ2-5; v_call: TRBV9; clone_size: few; cdr3_nt: TGTGCCAGCAGCGTAGAACTAGCGGGATGGAACGCGACCCAGTACTTC; cdr3_aa: CASSVELAGWNATQYF
d_call: NA; j_call: TRBJ2-5; v_call: TRBV6-1; clone_size: NA; cdr3_nt: TGTGCCAGCAGTGAAGTAGGCAGGGGATTAGAGACCCAGTACTTC; cdr3_aa: CASSEVGRGLETQYF
d_call: NA; j_call: TRBJ1-5; v_call: TRBV10-3; clone_size: NA; cdr3_nt: TGTGCCAGCGGATCGGTCGGGAGCAATCAGCCCCAGCATTTT; cdr3_aa: CASGSVGSNQPQHF
d_call: TRBD2; j_call: TRBJ2-1; v_call: TRBV4-2; clone_size: NA; cdr3_nt: TGTGCCAGCAGCCAAGCCCGGGCTAGCGGGACCTACAATGAGCAGTTCTTC; cdr3_aa: CASSQARASGTYNEQFF
d_call: TRBD2; j_call: TRBJ2-3; v_call: TRBV2; clone_size: NA; cdr3_nt: TGTGCCAGCAGTAAAAGCGGGAGACCCCACACAGATACGCAGTATTTT; cdr3_aa: CASSKSGRPHTDTQYF
d_call: TRBD2; j_call: TRBJ2-5; v_call: TRBV7-9; clone_size: NA; cdr3_nt: TGTGCCAGCAGCTTAAACATCGGACTAGCGAGTCGGAAAGAGACCCAGTACTTC; cdr3_aa: CASSLNIGLASRKETQYF
d_call: NA; j_call: TRBJ2-7; v_call: TRBV28; clone_size: NA; cdr3_nt: TGTGCCAGCAGTTTAGGGGGGTACTCCTACGAGCAGTACTTC; cdr3_aa: CASSLGGYSYEQYF
d_call: NA; j_call: TRBJ2-7; v_call: TRBV9; clone_size: NA; cdr3_nt: TGTGCCAGCAGCGCAGGGGAGGGGCAGTACTTC; cdr3_aa: CASSAGEGQYF
d_call: TRBD2; j_call: TRBJ2-7; v_call: TRBV10-3; clone_size: NA; cdr3_nt: TGTGCCATCAGGGGGGGGGAGGGGTCGGTGGGCTACGAGCAGTACTTC; cdr3_aa: CAIRGGEGSVGYEQYF
d_call: TRBD1; j_call: TRBJ1-5; v_call: TRBV6-6; clone_size: NA; cdr3_nt: TGTGCCAGCAAGGGGACAGGGTCCAATCAGCCCCAGCATTTT; cdr3_aa: CASKGTGSNQPQHF
d_call: NA; j_call: TRBJ1-5; v_call: TRBV27; clone_size: NA; cdr3_nt: TGTGCCAGCAGTTTCCGGGGAAATCAGCCCCAGCATTTT; cdr3_aa: CASSFRGNQPQHF
d_call: TRBD2; j_call: TRBJ2-5; v_call: TRBV2; clone_size: NA; cdr3_nt: TGTGCCAGGGGACTAGCGGGATACCAAGAGACCCAGTACTTC; cdr3_aa: CARGLAGYQETQYF
d_call: NA; j_call: TRBJ1-5; v_call: TRBV30; clone_size: NA; cdr3_nt: TGTGCCTGGAGCCCAGACAGAAATCAGCCCCAGCATTTT; cdr3_aa: CAWSPDRNQPQHF
d_call: TRBD2; j_call: TRBJ2-7; v_call: TRBV28; clone_size: NA; cdr3_nt: TGTGCCAGCAGTTTTCCTAGCGGGAGCTCCTACGAGCAGTACTTC; cdr3_aa: CASSFPSGSSYEQYF
d_call: TRBD1; j_call: TRBJ1-1; v_call: TRBV5-1; clone_size: NA; cdr3_nt: TGCGCCAGCAGCTTGGGACAGGGTTTGGCCACTGAAGCTTTCTTT; cdr3_aa: CASSLGQGLATEAFF
d_call: TRBD1; j_call: TRBJ2-7; v_call: TRBV5-1; clone_size: NA; cdr3_nt: TGCGCCAGCAGCTTCAGGGGGCGGGACGAGCAGTACTTC; cdr3_aa: CASSFRGRDEQYF
d_call: NA; j_call: TRBJ2-7; v_call: TRBV9; clone_size: few; cdr3_nt: TGTGCCAGCAGCGTAGGTGGTGGCGGCTCCTACGAGCAGTACTTC; cdr3_aa: CASSVGGGGSYEQYF